Reported below is one T cell receptor beta chain. V was clipped by 8 bases and J by 7 bases, with 10 bases between them. There are 12 residues in the CDR3. The germline gives CDR1 KGHDR, CDR2 SFDVKD. Profiling relied on immunoSEQ multiplex PCR, and the TCRdb table lists in-frame clones only, not all of them. The repertoire holds fewer than 450,000 clones, with about 90% as singletons. This entry is derived from a study of blood T cell repertoires in COVID-19. Across the whole study: Specimens from acute and convalescent COVID-19 originated in the United States, Italy and Spain. From T cells, B-cell-depleted T cells, or PBMCs came the material, which was cDNA or gDNA.

Participants were aged about 18 to 95 years, lived in 24 US areas, and enrolled virtually. In Cohort 3, a recovered donor had either two negative PCRs, clearance, or symptom resolution. This TCR derives from a woman in her twenties or thirties who had recovered from COVID-19. Sequenced: PBMCs or T cells enriched from blood (not recorded which). The rearrangement uses TRBV24-1 and TRBJ1-4; TRBD1 might be the D (6 bases). The CDR3 loop reads CATKGESEKLFF. Written as DNA, the CDR3 is TGTGCCACCAAGGGGGAAAGTGAAAAACTGTTTTTT.